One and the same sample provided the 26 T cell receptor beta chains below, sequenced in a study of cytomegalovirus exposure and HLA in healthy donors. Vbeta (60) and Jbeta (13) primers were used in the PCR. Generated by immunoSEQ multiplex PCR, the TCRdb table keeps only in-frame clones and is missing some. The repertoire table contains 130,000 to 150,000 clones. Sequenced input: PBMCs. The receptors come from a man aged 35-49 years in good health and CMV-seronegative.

CDR3 bases: TGTGCCAGCAGCCCAAGGGGGGGGTCCTACAATGAGCAGTTCTTC. This gives the protein CASSPRGGSYNEQFF. This chain connects TRBV7-3 to TRBJ2-1, with a possible D match to TRBD2 (7 bases). Trimming stripped 5 bases from V and 1 base from J, with 12 bases between. There are 15 residues in the CDR3. From germline, CDR1 is SGHTA and CDR2 FQGTGA.

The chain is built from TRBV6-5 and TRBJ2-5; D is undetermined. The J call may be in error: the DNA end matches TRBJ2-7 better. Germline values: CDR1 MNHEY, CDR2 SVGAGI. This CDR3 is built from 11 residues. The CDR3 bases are TGTGCCGCCAGAGGCGACTACGAGCAGTACTTC. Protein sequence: CAARGDYEQYF.

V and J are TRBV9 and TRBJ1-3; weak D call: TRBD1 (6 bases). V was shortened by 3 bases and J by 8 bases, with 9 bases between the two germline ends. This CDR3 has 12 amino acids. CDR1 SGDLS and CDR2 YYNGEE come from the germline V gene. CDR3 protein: CASSGAGDTIYF. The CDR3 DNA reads TGTGCCAGCAGCGGGGCAGGGGACACCATATATTTT.

In DNA, the CDR3 is TGTGCCAGCAGCCCCGGACAGCCCACAGATACGCAGTATTTT. Amino acid sequence: CASSPGQPTDTQYF. This rearrangement joins TRBV7-3 to TRBJ2-3; tentatively, D is TRBD1 (6 bases). From germline, CDR1 is SGHTA and CDR2 FQGTGA. CDR3 length: 14 residues. Trimming pared 5 bases from V and 2 bases from J, leaving 11 bases between.

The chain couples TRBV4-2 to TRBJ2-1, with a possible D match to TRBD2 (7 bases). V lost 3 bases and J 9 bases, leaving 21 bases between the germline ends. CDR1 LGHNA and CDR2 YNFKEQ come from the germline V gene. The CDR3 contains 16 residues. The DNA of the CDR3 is TGTGCCAGCAGCCAGGGCGGGGCGGGGGCCTACGGTGAGCAGTTCTTC. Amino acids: CASSQGGAGAYGEQFF.

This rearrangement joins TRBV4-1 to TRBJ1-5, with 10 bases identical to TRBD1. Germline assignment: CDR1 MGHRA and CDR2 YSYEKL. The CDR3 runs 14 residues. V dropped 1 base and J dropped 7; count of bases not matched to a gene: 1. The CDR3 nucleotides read TGCGCCAGCAGCCAAGGGACAGGGGGACAGCCCCAGCATTTT. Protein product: CASSQGTGGQPQHF.

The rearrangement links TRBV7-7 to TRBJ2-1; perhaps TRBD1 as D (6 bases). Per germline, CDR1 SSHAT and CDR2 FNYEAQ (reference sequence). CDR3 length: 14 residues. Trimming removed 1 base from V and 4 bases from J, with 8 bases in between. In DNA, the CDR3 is TGTGCCAGCAGCTTAGGCAGGGGATACAATGAGCAGTTCTTC. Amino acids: CASSLGRGYNEQFF.

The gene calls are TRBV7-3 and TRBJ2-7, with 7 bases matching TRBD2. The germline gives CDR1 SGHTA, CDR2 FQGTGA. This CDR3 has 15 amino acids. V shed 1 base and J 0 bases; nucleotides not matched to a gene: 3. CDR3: CASSLMGGSSYEQYF. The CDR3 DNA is TGTGCCAGCAGCTTAATGGGGGGGAGCTCCTACGAGCAGTACTTC.

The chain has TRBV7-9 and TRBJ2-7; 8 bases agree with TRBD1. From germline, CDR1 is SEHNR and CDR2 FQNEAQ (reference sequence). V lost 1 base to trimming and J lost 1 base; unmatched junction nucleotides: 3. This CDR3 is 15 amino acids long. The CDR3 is CASSLVQGVSYEQYF. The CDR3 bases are TGTGCCAGCAGCTTAGTACAGGGGGTTTCCTACGAGCAGTACTTC.

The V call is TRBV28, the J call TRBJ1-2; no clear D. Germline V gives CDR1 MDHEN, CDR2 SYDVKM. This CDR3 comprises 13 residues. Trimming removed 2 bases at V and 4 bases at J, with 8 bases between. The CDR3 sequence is CASSLGTLYGYTF. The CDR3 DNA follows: TGTGCCAGCAGTTTAGGCACGCTCTATGGCTACACCTTC.

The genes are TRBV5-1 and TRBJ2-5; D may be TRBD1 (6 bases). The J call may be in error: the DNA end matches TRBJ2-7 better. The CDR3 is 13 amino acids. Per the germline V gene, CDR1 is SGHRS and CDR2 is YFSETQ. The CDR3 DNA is TGCGCCAGCAGCTTGGAGGGGGTCTCCGAGCAGTACTTC. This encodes CASSLEGVSEQYF.

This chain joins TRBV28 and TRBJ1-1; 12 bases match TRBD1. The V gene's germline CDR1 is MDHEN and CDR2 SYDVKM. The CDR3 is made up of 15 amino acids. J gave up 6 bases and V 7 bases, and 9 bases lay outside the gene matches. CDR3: CASITGTGGDAEAFF. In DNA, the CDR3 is TGTGCCAGCATTACCGGGACAGGGGGCGACGCTGAAGCTTTCTTT.

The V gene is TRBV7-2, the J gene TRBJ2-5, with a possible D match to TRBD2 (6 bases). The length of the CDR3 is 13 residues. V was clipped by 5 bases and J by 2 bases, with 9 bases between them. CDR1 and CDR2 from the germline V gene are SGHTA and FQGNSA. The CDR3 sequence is CASSRGWQETQYF. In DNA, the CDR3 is TGTGCCAGCAGCCGGGGGTGGCAAGAGACCCAGTACTTC.

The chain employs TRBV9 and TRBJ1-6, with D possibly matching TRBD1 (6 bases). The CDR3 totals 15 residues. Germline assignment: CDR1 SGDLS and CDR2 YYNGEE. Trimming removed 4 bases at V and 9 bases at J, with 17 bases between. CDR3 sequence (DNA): TGTGCCAGCAGCTCTTCGGACAGTTTATCTTCACCCCTCCACTTT. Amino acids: CASSSSDSLSSPLHF. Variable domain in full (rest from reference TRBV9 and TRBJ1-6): DSGVTQTPKHLITATGQRVTLRCSPRSGDLSVYWYQQSLDQGLQFLIQYYNGEERAKGNILERFSAQQFPDLHSELNLSSLELGDSALYFCASSSSDSLSSPLHFGNGTRLTVT.

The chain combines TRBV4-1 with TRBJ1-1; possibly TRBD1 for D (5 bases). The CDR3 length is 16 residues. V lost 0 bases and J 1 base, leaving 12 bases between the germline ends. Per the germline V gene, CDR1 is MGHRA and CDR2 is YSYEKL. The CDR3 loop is CASSQDGSRGNTEAFF. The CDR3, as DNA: TGCGCCAGCAGCCAAGATGGTTCAAGGGGGAACACTGAAGCTTTCTTT.

CDR3 bases: TGTGCCAGCTCACCACGTCCATTTAGCGTACATAAGTGGGATCAGCCCCAGCATTTT. Its translation: CASSPRPFSVHKWDQPQHF. This sequence joins TRBV18 and TRBJ1-5, with unresolved D. Per the germline V gene, CDR1 is KGHSH and CDR2 is LQKENI. This CDR3 is 19 amino acids long. The V end was cut by 1 base, the J end by 5 bases, with 24 bases between. The full variable domain, completed using reference TRBV18 and TRBJ1-5, is NAGVMQNPRHLVRRRGQEARLRCSPMKGHSHVYWYRQLPEEGLKFMVYLQKENIIDESGMPKERFSAEFPKEGPSILRIQQVVRGDSAAYFCASSPRPFSVHKWDQPQHFGDGTRLSIL.

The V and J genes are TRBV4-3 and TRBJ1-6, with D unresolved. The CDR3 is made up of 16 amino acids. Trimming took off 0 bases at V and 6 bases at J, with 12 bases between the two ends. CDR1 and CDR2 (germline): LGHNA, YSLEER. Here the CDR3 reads CASSQEWSKSNSPLHF. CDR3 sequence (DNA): TGCGCCAGCAGCCAAGAGTGGTCCAAGAGTAATTCACCCCTCCACTTT.

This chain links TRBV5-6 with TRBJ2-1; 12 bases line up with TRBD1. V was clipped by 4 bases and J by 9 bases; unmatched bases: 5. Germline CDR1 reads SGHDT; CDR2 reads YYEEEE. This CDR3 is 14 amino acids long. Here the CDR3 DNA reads TGTGCCAGCAGCCCGGGACAGGGGGCGGGTGAGCAGTTCTTC. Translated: CASSPGQGAGEQFF.

CDR3 nucleotides: TGTGCCAGTAGTATGGGTCAGGGCTCCTACGAGCAGTACTTC. It codes for CASSMGQGSYEQYF. This chain links TRBV19 with TRBJ2-7; the D gene is possibly TRBD1 (5 bases). With 3 bases removed from V and 0 bases from J, the gap between germline ends came to 9 bases. Germline V gives CDR1 LNHDA, CDR2 SQIVND (reference sequence). The CDR3 is made up of 14 amino acids.

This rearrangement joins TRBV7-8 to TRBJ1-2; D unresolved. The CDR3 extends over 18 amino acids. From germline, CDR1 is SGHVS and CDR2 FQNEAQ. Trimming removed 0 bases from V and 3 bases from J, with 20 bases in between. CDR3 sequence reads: CASSLAVGALGKDYGYTF. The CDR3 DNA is TGTGCCAGCAGCTTAGCGGTCGGAGCCCTCGGGAAGGACTATGGCTACACCTTC.

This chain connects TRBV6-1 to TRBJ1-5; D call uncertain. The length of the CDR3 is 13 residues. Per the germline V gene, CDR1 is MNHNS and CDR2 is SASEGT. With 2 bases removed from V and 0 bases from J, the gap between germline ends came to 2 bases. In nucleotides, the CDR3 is TGTGCCAGCAGTGAACATAGCAATCAGCCCCAGCATTTT. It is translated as CASSEHSNQPQHF.

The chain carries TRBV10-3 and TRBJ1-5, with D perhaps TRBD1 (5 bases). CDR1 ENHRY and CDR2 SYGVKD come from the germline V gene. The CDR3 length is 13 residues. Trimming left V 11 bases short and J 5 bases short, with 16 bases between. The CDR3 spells CAASPQGDQPQHF. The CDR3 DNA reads TGTGCCGCCTCCCCTCAGGGCGATCAGCCCCAGCATTTT.

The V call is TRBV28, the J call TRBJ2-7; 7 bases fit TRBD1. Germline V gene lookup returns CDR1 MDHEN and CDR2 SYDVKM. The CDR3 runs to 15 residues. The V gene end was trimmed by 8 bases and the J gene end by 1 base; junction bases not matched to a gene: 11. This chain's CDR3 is CASRPTGTVSYEQYF. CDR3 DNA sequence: TGTGCCAGCCGGCCCACCGGGACAGTTTCCTACGAGCAGTACTTC.

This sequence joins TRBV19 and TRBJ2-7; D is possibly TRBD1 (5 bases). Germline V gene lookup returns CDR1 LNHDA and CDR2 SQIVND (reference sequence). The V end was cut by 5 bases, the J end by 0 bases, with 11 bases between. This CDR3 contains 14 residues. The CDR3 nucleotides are TGTGCCAGTAGTGTACAGGCTAGCTCCTACGAGCAGTACTTC. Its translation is CASSVQASSYEQYF. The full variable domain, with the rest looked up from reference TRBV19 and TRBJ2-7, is DGGITQSPKYLFRKEGQNVTLSCEQNLNHDAMYWYRQDPGQGLRLIYYSQIVNDFQKGDIAEGYSVSREKKESFPLTVTSAQKNPTAFYLCASSVQASSYEQYFGPGTRLTVT.

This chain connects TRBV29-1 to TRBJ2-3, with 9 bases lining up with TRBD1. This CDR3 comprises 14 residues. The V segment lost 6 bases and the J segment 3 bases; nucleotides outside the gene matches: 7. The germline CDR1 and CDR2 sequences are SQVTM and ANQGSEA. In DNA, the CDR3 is TGCAGCGTCGGACAGGGGAGGGTTACAGATACGCAGTATTTT. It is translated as CSVGQGRVTDTQYF.

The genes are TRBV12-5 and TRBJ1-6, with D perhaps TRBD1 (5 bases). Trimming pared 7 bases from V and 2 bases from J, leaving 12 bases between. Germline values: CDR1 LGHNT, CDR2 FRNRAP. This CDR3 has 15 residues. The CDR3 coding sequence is TGTGCTAGTGTTCATACGGGGGCCTATAATTCACCCCTCCACTTT. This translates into CASVHTGAYNSPLHF.